These 17 T cell receptor beta chains originate from one sample sequenced in a study of human T cells and chemical hapten exposure (TCRdb year 2021). Explained via the paper, the time point label denotes: pre-sensitization, week 0. The treatment or condition label on this specimen signifies: therapeutic diphenylcyclopropenone sensitization with weekly scalp DPC. Library preparation employed RACE. The instrument given in TCRdb is NextSeq 500. TCRdb reworked the public reads: Q25 trimming with fastp, MiXCR clone assembly, productive beta chains retained. Rows are combined by CDR3 protein, so each entry shows the most common genes and DNA. For this sample there are more than 250,000 distinct CDR3 sequences; approximately 8.4% appear just once. Approximately 2.2% of the sample is in the top ten clones. The input for sequencing was whole blood, taken in connection with sensitization to the hapten diphenylcyclopropenone (DPC). All receptors come from a woman aged 40 to 50 with alopecia areata. Some clones in this sample may be carry-over from other donors' samples.

The chain carries TRBV18 and TRBJ2-2; D is unresolved. Between the trimmed V and J ends, which lost 2 bases and 4 bases, there was a span of 8 bases. The CDR3 is made up of 14 amino acids. CDR1 is KGHSH, CDR2 LQKENI, per germline. Here the CDR3 reads CASSPWQITGELFF. The DNA of the CDR3 is TGTGCCAGCTCACCATGGCAGATCACCGGGGAGCTGTTTTTT.

The chain employs TRBV6-2 or TRBV6-3 and TRBJ2-5; 9 nucleotides match TRBD1. The CDR3 is made up of 16 amino acids. Per the germline V gene, CDR1 is MNHEY and CDR2 is SVGEGT. The J segment lost 3 bases and the V segment lost 0 bases, leaving 5 bases of the junction unmatched. In DNA form, the CDR3 reads TGTGCCAGCAGTTACTCACCGGGACAGGGCGAAGAGACCCAGTACTTC. This sequence encodes CASSYSPGQGEETQYF.

This clonotype was counted ten times or more. The chain employs TRBV7-2 and TRBJ2-3, with unresolved D. Germline CDR1 reads SGHTA; CDR2 reads FQGNSA. Trimming pared 1 base from V and 3 bases from J, leaving 8 bases between. The CDR3 contains 14 residues. The CDR3 reads CASSLGRQTDTQYF. CDR3 nucleotides: TGTGCCAGCAGCTTAGGGCGGCAGACAGATACGCAGTATTTT. Full variable domain (remainder filled in from reference TRBV7-2 and TRBJ2-3): GAGVSQSPSNKVTEKGKDVELRCDPISGHTALYWYRQSLGQGLEFLIYFQGNSAPDKSGLPSDRFSAERTGGSVSTLTIQRTQQEDSAVYLCASSLGRQTDTQYFGPGTRLTVL.

In this sample, this clonotype turned up many times. V and J are TRBV10-3 and TRBJ1-4; TRBD1 aligns across 7 bases. The CDR3 runs to 19 residues. The germline CDR1 and CDR2 sequences are ENHRY and SYGVKD. V trimming: 0 bases; J trimming: 1 base; junction bases outside the gene matches: 11. CDR3 in amino acids: CAISESKYEGAVTNEKLFF. The CDR3 nucleotides are TGTGCCATCAGTGAGTCGAAGTATGAGGGGGCAGTAACTAATGAAAAACTGTTTTTT.

This clonotype was found many times. Here the CDR3 reads CASSHGRGSEQFF. DNA for the CDR3: TGCGCCAGCAGCCACGGCAGGGGGAGTGAGCAGTTCTTC. The chain recombines TRBV4-1 with TRBJ2-1; 7 bases are shared with TRBD1. This CDR3 is 13 amino acids long. Unmatched junction bases numbered 5, after V lost 3 bases and J lost 9 bases. Germline V gene sequence: CDR1 MGHRA, CDR2 YSYEKL.

The table lists this clonotype with a few counts. The chain links TRBV29-1 to TRBJ2-3; D is perhaps TRBD1 (6 bases). The CDR3 runs 12 residues. Germline V gives CDR1 SQVTM, CDR2 ANQGSEA. The CDR3 region is CSGRQDTDTQYF. In DNA form, the CDR3 reads TGCAGTGGCCGACAGGACACAGATACGCAGTATTTT.

This sequence joins TRBV7-9 and TRBJ1-3; D unclear. Germline V lookup: CDR1 SEHNR, CDR2 FQNEAQ (reference sequence). V was cut by 5 bases and J by 0 bases, with 11 bases left in between. CDR3 length equals 15 residues. The CDR3 nucleotides read TGTGCCAGCAGCCCAAGGTCCGGCTCTGGAAACACCATATATTTT. Residues: CASSPRSGSGNTIYF.

The V and J genes are TRBV12-3 or TRBV12-4 and TRBJ1-1; D gene unclear. The CDR3 length is 15 residues. Trimming removed 6 bases from V and 1 base from J, with 15 bases in between. The CDR3 loop is CASRPDGRRNTEAFF. The CDR3 DNA reads TGTGCCAGCAGGCCCGACGGACGGCGGAACACTGAAGCTTTCTTT.

This clonotype was counted a few times. The rearrangement links TRBV21-1 to TRBJ2-1. TRBV21-1 is a pseudogene. The CDR3 runs to 15 residues. CDR3 in amino acids: CASSKVPRFYNEQFF. DNA for the CDR3: TGTGCCAGCAGCAAAGTCCCTAGGTTCTACAATGAGCAGTTCTTC.

This clonotype has a handful of counts. The V gene is TRBV29-1, the J gene TRBJ1-1; tentative D call: TRBD1 (6 bases). This CDR3 has 13 amino acids. In germline, CDR1 is SQVTM, CDR2 ANQGSEA. V lost 6 bases and J lost 3, with 14 bases in between. The CDR3 DNA reads TGCAGCGTACGCCCGAGGGGGGACACTGAAGCTTTCTTT. Translating it yields CSVRPRGDTEAFF.

This clonotype occurred many times. This chain uses TRBV12-3 or TRBV12-4 with TRBJ1-5, with D maybe TRBD1 (5 bases). This CDR3 is 14 amino acids long. Trimming removed 6 bases at V and 5 bases at J, with 14 bases between. The CDR3: CASRRPGGDQPQHF. In DNA form, the CDR3 reads TGTGCCAGCAGACGCCCCGGGGGTGATCAGCCCCAGCATTTT.

In its sample, this clonotype was seen a few times. CDR3 in DNA: TGCAGCGTCGACAAGGGTGGAGATACGCAGTATTTT. Its translation: CSVDKGGDTQYF. This sequence joins TRBV29-1 and TRBJ2-3; D gene unclear. The CDR3 is 12 amino acids. Germline V lookup: CDR1 SQVTM, CDR2 ANQGSEA. The V end was cut by 6 bases, the J end by 5 bases, with 12 bases between.

This rearrangement joins TRBV6-5 to TRBJ2-7, with D maybe TRBD2 (5 bases). CDR1 and CDR2 from the germline V gene are MNHEY and SVGAGI. The CDR3 covers 15 residues. Deletions cut 8 bases from V and 2 bases from J, with 19 bases between. The CDR3 sequence is CASGTARGKTYEQYF. CDR3 sequence (DNA): TGTGCCAGCGGAACGGCGAGAGGGAAAACCTACGAGCAGTACTTC.

In its sample, this clonotype was seen a few times. V is TRBV4-3 and J is TRBJ2-5; D uncertain. The V end was cut by 0 bases, the J end by 1 base, with 9 bases between. The CDR3 is made up of 15 amino acids. Germline V gene data show CDR1 as LGHNA and CDR2 as YSLEER. CDR3 protein: CASSQDRAAQETQYF. The DNA for the CDR3 is TGCGCCAGCAGCCAAGATCGGGCAGCCCAAGAGACCCAGTACTTC.

The rearrangement links TRBV10-3 to TRBJ1-6; a weak D match, TRBD1 (6 bases). The CDR3 consists of 14 residues. Germline CDR1 reads ENHRY; CDR2 reads SYGVKD. Trimming pared 6 bases from V and 10 bases from J, leaving 16 bases between. CDR3: CAISQTGSESPLHF. CDR3 in DNA: TGTGCCATCAGCCAAACAGGGAGTGAGTCACCCCTCCACTTT.

Here the CDR3 reads CASTPPQENSPLHF. The CDR3 DNA follows: TGCGCCAGCACCCCGCCCCAGGAAAATTCACCCCTCCACTTT. This chain uses TRBV23-1 with TRBJ1-6; D is ambiguous. TRBV23-1 is given ORF status, its function remaining uncertain. The CDR3 is 14 residues long. V was clipped by 7 bases and J by 7 bases, with 14 bases between them.

This clonotype has ten or more counts. The chain links TRBV7-3 to TRBJ1-1, with D unresolved. Trimming pared 5 bases from V and 0 bases from J, leaving 13 bases between. The CDR3 is made up of 15 amino acids. Per the germline V gene, CDR1 is SGHTA and CDR2 is FQGTGA. CDR3 loop: CASSTMRGMNTEAFF. DNA for the CDR3: TGTGCCAGCAGCACAATGAGAGGAATGAACACTGAAGCTTTCTTT.